The 4 T cell receptor beta chains below all came from one sample that was sequenced in a study of neoadjuvant nivolumab and ipilimumab in lung cancer. Here immunoSEQ multiplex PCR was the method, and the copy in TCRdb shows in-frame clones only, minus some. The sample lists fewer than 35,000 clones, 90% seen once, with around 4.8% in the top ten. Source: peripheral blood, taken after neoadjuvant nivolumab, alone or with ipilimumab, at or shortly before surgery. The receptors were gathered from an adult with non-small cell lung cancer.

The rearrangement joins TRBV7-9 to TRBJ1-3; D may be TRBD1 (6 bases). CDR1 is SEHNR and CDR2 is FQNEAQ in the germline V gene (reference sequence). Trimming removed 3 bases from V and 0 bases from J, with 9 bases in between. The CDR3 has 15 residues. The CDR3 nucleotides read TGTGCCAGCAGCTTGAGGGGGAACTCTGGAAACACCATATATTTT. Translated: CASSLRGNSGNTIYF.

The count of this clone is one. This rearrangement joins TRBV29-1 to TRBJ2-1; D gene uncertain. The CDR3 has 12 amino acids. Per germline, CDR1 SQVTM and CDR2 ANQGSEA. The V end lost 1 base, the J end lost 6 bases, and 7 bases lay between the germline ends. The CDR3 DNA follows: TGCAGCGTTGAAGGGGCAGGCAATGAGCAGTTCTTC. Protein product: CSVEGAGNEQFF.

This rearrangement joins TRBV18 to TRBJ1-5, with 8 bases matching TRBD1. The germline V gene encodes CDR1 KGHSH and CDR2 LQKENI. This CDR3 has 14 amino acids. V lost 6 bases to trimming and J lost 4 bases; unmatched junction nucleotides: 5. The CDR3, as DNA: TGTGCCAGCTCCCCTCAGGGGGCGAATCAGCCCCAGCATTTT. This translates into CASSPQGANQPQHF.

This sequence joins TRBV11-2 and TRBJ2-5; a possible D gene is TRBD1 (7 bases). This CDR3 spans 16 amino acids. Trimming removed 2 bases from V and 3 bases from J, with 16 bases in between. Germline CDR1 SGHAT, CDR2 FQNNGV. The CDR3, as DNA: TGTGCCAGCAGCTTAACCAGGGGGGCCTTCGAAGAGACCCAGTACTTC. Translating gives CASSLTRGAFEETQYF.